The 20 T cell receptor beta chains below all came from one sample that was sequenced in a study of graft-versus-host responses after intestinal transplantation. Using immunoSEQ multiplex PCR, the repertoire was profiled, and TCRdb retains in-frame clones only, with some absent. Altogether some 100,000 clones are present, over 75% being singletons, with the ten largest covering over 0.75%. The antigens these receptors bind are not known. Sequences were derived from unstimulated CD4+ T cells sorted from spleen or lymph node cells, sampled before transplant. These receptors originate from a human donor who was the organ donor for an intestinal transplant.

About this clone: One end of the junction is discordant with germline, which a read error may explain. The sample carries other DNA sequences with the same CDR3. The chain is built from TRBV4-1 and TRBJ1-5; no firm D call. Germline V CDR1 and CDR2: MGHRA, YSYEKL. The CDR3 is 16 residues long. The CDR3 DNA is TGCGCCAGCAGCCAACAAGAGAACACACTGGTAAAGCCTCAGCATTTT. Its translation is CASSQQENTLVKPQHF.

This clone has only one observation. The chain recombines TRBV7-9 with TRBJ2-7, with D possibly being TRBD1 or TRBD2 (7 bases each). The CDR3 spans 14 residues. The germline CDR1 and CDR2 sequences are SEHNR and FQNEAQ (reference sequence). Between the trimmed V and J ends, which lost 3 bases and 2 bases, there was a span of 11 bases. The CDR3 region is CASSLSGGAYEQYF. As DNA, the CDR3 is TGTGCCAGCAGCTTGTCAGGGGGGGCCTACGAGCAGTACTTC. Based on the CDR3 plus reference TRBV7-9 and TRBJ2-7, the full variable domain is DTGVSQNPRHKITKRGQNVTFRCDPISEHNRLYWYRQTLGQGPEFLTYFQNEAQLEKSRLLSDRFSAERPKGSFSTLEIQRTEQGDSAMYLCASSLSGGAYEQYFGPGTRLTVT.

The V and J genes are TRBV19 and TRBJ1-6; D is unresolved. V was trimmed by 5 bases and J by 0 bases, leaving 17 bases between them. The V gene's germline CDR1 is LNHDA and CDR2 SQIVND (reference sequence). The CDR3 loop spans 18 amino acids. CDR3 DNA sequence: TGTGCCAGTAGTTCTCCAGCATTCCAAAGCTCCTATAATTCACCCCTCCACTTT. Its translation is CASSSPAFQSSYNSPLHF. The complete variable domain, with remaining parts taken from reference TRBV19 and TRBJ1-6, reads DGGITQSPKYLFRKEGQNVTLSCEQNLNHDAMYWYRQDPGQGLRLIYYSQIVNDFQKGDIAEGYSVSREKKESFPLTVTSAQKNPTAFYLCASSSPAFQSSYNSPLHFGNGTRLTVT.

The chain carries TRBV25-1 and TRBJ1-3; 9 bases fit TRBD1. This CDR3 has 17 residues. V gave up 5 bases and J gave up 0 bases; unmatched junction bases: 8. Looked up from germline, CDR1 is MGHDK and CDR2 is SYGVNS. The CDR3 region is CASSNWDRAFSGNTIYF. In DNA form, the CDR3 reads TGTGCCAGCAGTAACTGGGACAGGGCCTTCTCTGGAAACACCATATATTTT.

The gene calls are TRBV7-9 and TRBJ2-3; D not resolved. The CDR3 extends over 12 amino acids. In germline, CDR1 is SEHNR, CDR2 FQNEAQ (reference sequence). V was clipped by 5 bases and J by 3 bases, with 6 bases between them. In DNA form, the CDR3 reads TGTGCCAGCAGCCCTTATACAGATACGCAGTATTTT. Protein sequence: CASSPYTDTQYF.

V gene TRBV13 combines with J gene TRBJ2-5, with D perhaps matching TRBD2 (5 bases). Germline CDR1 reads PRHDT; CDR2 reads FYEKMQ (reference sequence). Trimming removed 4 bases at V and 2 bases at J, with 11 bases between. The CDR3 covers 14 residues. The CDR3 sequence is CASSSGLRQETQYF. DNA for the CDR3: TGTGCCAGCAGCTCCGGACTGCGTCAAGAGACCCAGTACTTC.

This clone was seen a single time. This chain joins TRBV18 and TRBJ1-2; TRBD1 aligns across 7 bases. The J segment lost 5 bases and the V segment lost 3 bases, leaving 9 bases of the junction unmatched. Germline V CDR1 and CDR2: KGHSH, LQKENI. The CDR3 spans 15 residues. CDR3 loop: CASSPRGQDGYGYTF. In DNA form, the CDR3 reads TGTGCCAGCTCACCTAGGGGGCAGGATGGATATGGCTACACCTTC.

The gene calls are TRBV6-5 and TRBJ2-7, with TRBD1 as a possible D gene (6 bases). The V and J ends lost 0 bases and 1 base respectively, with 10 bases between them. Germline CDR1 and CDR2: MNHEY and SVGAGI. This CDR3 is 15 amino acids long. Written as DNA, the CDR3 is TGTGCCAGCAGTTACTCCTGGGGGACATCCTACGAGCAGTACTTC. This codes for CASSYSWGTSYEQYF.

Concerning this clone: Relative to the germline gene, one junction end is altered; a read error may explain this. The chain has TRBV18 and TRBJ2-1, with D maybe TRBD1 (7 bases). Germline V gene sequence: CDR1 KGHSH, CDR2 LQKENI. This CDR3 is built from 15 residues. CDR3 amino acids: CAGSPPQGGRNEQFF. The CDR3 DNA reads TGTGCCGGCTCACCCCCTCAGGGGGGCCGCAATGAGCAGTTCTTC.

The V and J genes are TRBV19 and TRBJ2-7, with TRBD2 matching over 8 bases. The trim removed 6 bases at V and 0 bases at J, leaving 10 bases unmatched. CDR3 length equals 16 residues. Germline V gene sequence: CDR1 LNHDA, CDR2 SQIVND (reference sequence). CDR3 sequence: CASSPLDSGDSYEQYF. CDR3 nucleotide sequence: TGTGCCAGTAGCCCCTTGGATAGCGGGGACTCCTACGAGCAGTACTTC.

This rearrangement joins TRBV7-8 to TRBJ2-1; D possibly corresponds to TRBD2 (5 bases). Per the germline V gene, CDR1 is SGHVS and CDR2 is FQNEAQ. V shed 4 bases and J shed 13 bases, with 23 bases lying between them. The CDR3 has 15 residues. DNA for the CDR3: TGTGCCAGCAGCTCCTCTGTGACCCCGGGGATGAAACAGTTCTTC. It specifies CASSSSVTPGMKQFF.

The V and J genes are TRBV28 and TRBJ2-1; 8 nucleotides match TRBD1. The CDR3 covers 13 residues. Germline loops: CDR1 MDHEN, CDR2 SYDVKM. V dropped 5 bases and J dropped 7; count of bases not matched to a gene: 4. Here the CDR3 reads CASSRQGRNEQFF. The DNA for the CDR3 is TGTGCCAGCAGTCGACAGGGGAGGAATGAGCAGTTCTTC.

The chain joins TRBV7-3 to TRBJ2-3, with D possibly matching TRBD1 (6 bases). The CDR3 runs to 14 residues. V dropped 3 bases and J dropped 2 bases, with 9 bases sitting between them. CDR1 and CDR2 from the germline V gene are SGHTA and FQGTGA. The CDR3 coding sequence is TGTGCCAGCAGCTTGACAGGATTCACAGATACGCAGTATTTT. Amino acids: CASSLTGFTDTQYF.

This clone appeared a single time. This chain joins TRBV5-1 and TRBJ1-1; D unclear. The CDR3 runs 13 residues. Germline V gene sequence: CDR1 SGHRS, CDR2 YFSETQ. V was pared by 0 bases and J by 4 bases, with 7 bases between. CDR3 residues: CASSLVMGTEAFF. In DNA, the CDR3 is TGCGCCAGCAGCTTGGTAATGGGCACTGAAGCTTTCTTT.

This sequence joins TRBV16 and TRBJ1-6, with D hard to call. Germline V lookup: CDR1 KGHSY, CDR2 FQNENV. Trimming took 4 bases from V and 0 from J, leaving 16 bases between them. The CDR3 is made up of 18 amino acids. DNA for the CDR3: TGTGCCAGCAGCCGCAACCTTCCTTCCAGCTCCTATAATTCACCCCTCCACTTT. Its protein is CASSRNLPSSSYNSPLHF.

This clone was found once. V is TRBV7-3 and J is TRBJ2-7, with D perhaps matching TRBD1 (5 bases). This CDR3 contains 15 residues. The V and J ends lost 4 bases and 2 bases respectively, with 15 bases between them. Germline CDR1 is SGHTA and CDR2 is FQGTGA. CDR3: CASSSYGSTAYEQYF. The CDR3 bases are TGTGCCAGCAGCTCCTATGGGTCGACAGCCTACGAGCAGTACTTC.

This clone appeared a single time. The chain carries TRBV5-1 and TRBJ2-1; TRBD2 matches at 12 bases. The V and J ends lost 5 bases and 8 bases, in that order; junction bases with no gene match: 8. Germline values: CDR1 SGHRS, CDR2 YFSETQ. The CDR3 contains 15 residues. The CDR3 DNA is TGCGCCAGCAGGGAGCTAGCGGGGGGGCCGGATGAGCAGTTCTTC. It specifies CASRELAGGPDEQFF.

CDR3 region: CASSPGQGSYEQYF. The CDR3, as DNA: TGTGCCAGCAGCCCGGGACAGGGCTCCTACGAGCAGTACTTC. The chain recombines TRBV5-6 with TRBJ2-7; 9 bases align to TRBD1. This CDR3 spans 14 amino acids. J gave up 0 bases and V 4 bases, and 2 bases lay outside the gene matches. Germline values: CDR1 SGHDT, CDR2 YYEEEE.

The V call is TRBV30, the J call TRBJ2-2; no definite D call. Germline CDR1 and CDR2: GTSNPN and SVGIG (reference sequence). Trimming cost V 2 bases and J 1 base, with 11 bases left between them. This CDR3 has 15 residues. CDR3 DNA: TGTGCCTGGAGTTCCTTCGGACGGAACACCGGGGAGCTGTTTTTT. The encoded protein is CAWSSFGRNTGELFF.

The chain carries TRBV5-4 and TRBJ2-1; 12 nucleotides match TRBD2. Losses at the gene ends were 4 bases for V and 3 bases for J; bases not matched to a gene: 5. This CDR3 has 16 amino acids. Germline V gene data show CDR1 as SGHNT and CDR2 as YYREEE (reference sequence). CDR3 sequence reads: CASSEVLAGGYNEQFF. The CDR3 DNA follows: TGTGCCAGCAGCGAGGTACTAGCGGGGGGCTACAATGAGCAGTTCTTC.